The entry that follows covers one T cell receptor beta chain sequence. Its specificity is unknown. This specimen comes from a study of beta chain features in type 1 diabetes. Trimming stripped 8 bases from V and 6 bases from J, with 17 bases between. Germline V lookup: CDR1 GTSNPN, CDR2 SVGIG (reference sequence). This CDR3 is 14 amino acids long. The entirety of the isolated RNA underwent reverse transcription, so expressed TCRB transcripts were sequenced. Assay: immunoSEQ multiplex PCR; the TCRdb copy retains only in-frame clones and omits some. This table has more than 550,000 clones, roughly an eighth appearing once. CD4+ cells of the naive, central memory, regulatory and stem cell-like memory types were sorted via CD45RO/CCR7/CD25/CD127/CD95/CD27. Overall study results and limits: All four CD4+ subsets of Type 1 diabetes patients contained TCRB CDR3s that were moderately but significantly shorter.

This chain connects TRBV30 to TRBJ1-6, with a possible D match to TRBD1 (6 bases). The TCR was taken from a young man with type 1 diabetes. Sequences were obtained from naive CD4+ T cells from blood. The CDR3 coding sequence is TGTGCCGGTTACAGGGACGGTGGTAATTCACCCCTCCACTTT. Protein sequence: CAGYRDGGNSPLHF.